The 2 T cell receptor beta chains in this list originate from one sample, sequenced in a study of T cells in narcolepsy. Generated by immunoSEQ multiplex PCR, the TCRdb table keeps only in-frame clones and is missing some. The sample yields tens of thousands of clones, about 85% seen once. Sequencing was carried out using CD45RA- memory CD4+ T cells from PBMCs. Receptors originate from a human donor with narcolepsy.

The CDR3 region is CASSRMNTEAFF. The DNA of the CDR3 is TGCGCCAGCAGCCGCATGAACACTGAAGCTTTCTTT. The rearrangement links TRBV4-1 to TRBJ1-1; D gene ambiguous. The CDR3 runs 12 residues. Trimming took off 4 bases at V and 0 bases at J, with 3 bases between the two ends. Germline CDR1 MGHRA, CDR2 YSYEKL.

The chain couples TRBV6-1 to TRBJ2-5; the D call may be TRBD1 or TRBD2 (5 bases each). CDR1 MNHNS and CDR2 SASEGT come from the germline V gene. The V end was cut by 1 base, the J end by 5 bases, with 14 bases between. This CDR3 is 15 amino acids long. Here the CDR3 reads CASSEGTGWRETQYF. CDR3 DNA: TGTGCCAGCAGTGAAGGTACAGGTTGGAGGGAGACCCAGTACTTC.